This T cell receptor (beta chain) derives from a study of T cells in Graves' hyperthyroidism and ophthalmopathy. The table lists this clonotype with many counts. Its antigen remains unidentified. Exclusion criteria comprised uncontrolled infection, other autoimmune disease, pregnancy or lactation. Isolation of PBMCs was performed on around 9.8 ml fresh peripheral blood. Deletions cut 5 bases from V and 1 base from J, with 20 bases between. This CDR3 spans 17 amino acids. CDR1 is MNHEY, CDR2 SMNVEV, per germline (reference sequence). Whole-study results and caveats: Using 13 V-J features, a model discriminated ophthalmopathy from stable hyperthyroidism.

From RNA transcripts, TCR beta CDR3 regions were amplified. Initially, a first-round RT-PCR of the TCR CDR3 employed the HTBI primer set. TCRdb redid the calling of the multiplex PCR reads with MiXCR, one entry per CDR3 protein. The sample lists some 770,000 distinct CDR3 sequences; around 15% were seen once. Sequenced sample: blood. This receptor was taken from a man aged 18 to 35 with Graves' hyperthyroidism. The chain recombines TRBV27 with TRBJ1-2; no reliable D call. The CDR3 nucleotides are TGTGCCAGCAGTCCTATGGAGAGGCAGAAGGATAACTATGGCTACACCTTC. Translating it yields CASSPMERQKDNYGYTF.